The TCR beta chain described here comes from a study of blood T cells in healthy people across ages. Study as a whole: About one barcoded beta molecule per two T cells was captured by template switching.

Isolating PBMCs gave at least 6 million of these cells per sample. In its sample, this clonotype was seen a few times. Alongside a J-beta primer mix, a sample-barcoded 5' primer served in a second PCR lasting about 7 to 12 cycles. TCRdb passed the 5' RACE reads through MiXCR, listing each CDR3 protein once. The sample records over a million distinct CDR3 sequences, about 42% being singletons. The CDR3 has 13 residues. V was shortened by 7 bases and J by 3 bases, with 13 bases between the two germline ends. The V gene's germline CDR1 is SGHRS and CDR2 YFSETQ. The clonotype comes from a woman under 30 in good health. The chain is built from TRBV5-1 and TRBJ1-1; D is unresolved. The source material was blood. The CDR3 loop is CASHPGPDTEAFF. The CDR3 bases are TGCGCCAGCCACCCGGGTCCGGACACTGAAGCTTTCTTT.